These T cell receptor beta chains were read from a single sample in a study of blood T cells in healthy people across ages. MiXCR, applied by TCRdb to the 5' RACE reads, yields one record per CDR3 protein. The profile shows hundreds of thousands of distinct CDR3 sequences, about 30% of them singletons. The sequenced sample consisted of blood. These receptors were obtained from a woman older than 75 in good health. CDR3s include the opening cysteine and the closing phenylalanine or tryptophan. D genes are given only for firm matches. A row's size may be missing; if present it is once, few, many or a size class.

d_gene: .
abundance: many
len: 14
v_gene: TRBV20-1
j_gene: TRBJ1-5
CDR3aa: CSARDLDTYQPQHF
CDR3nt: TGCAGTGCTAGAGATCTGGACACCTATCAGCCCCAGCATTTT

d_gene: TRBD1
abundance: .
len: 16
v_gene: TRBV7-2
j_gene: TRBJ1-5
CDR3aa: CASSVAGTGGNQPQHF
CDR3nt: TGTGCCAGCAGCGTAGCCGGGACAGGAGGCAATCAGCCCCAGCATTTT

d_gene: .
abundance: .
len: 12
v_gene: TRBV20-1
j_gene: TRBJ2-2
CDR3aa: CSANTYDGELFF
CDR3nt: TGCAGTGCTAACACCTACGACGGGGAGCTGTTTTTT

d_gene: .
abundance: few
len: 15
v_gene: TRBV20-1
j_gene: TRBJ1-6
CDR3aa: CSAGSLLAFNSPLHF
CDR3nt: TGCAGTGCTGGGAGTCTCCTCGCATTCAATTCACCCCTCCACTTT

d_gene: .
abundance: .
len: 14
v_gene: TRBV29-1
j_gene: TRBJ1-2
CDR3aa: CSVSETGRYYGYTF
CDR3nt: TGCAGCGTTTCGGAAACGGGGCGTTACTATGGCTACACCTTC

d_gene: .
abundance: few
len: 13
v_gene: TRBV20-1
j_gene: TRBJ2-7
CDR3aa: CSAPGTFSYEQYF
CDR3nt: TGCAGTGCTCCCGGGACGTTCTCCTACGAGCAGTACTTC

d_gene: TRBD2
abundance: .
len: 14
v_gene: TRBV7-2
j_gene: TRBJ2-1
CDR3aa: CASSRTSRAYEQVF
CDR3nt: TGTGCCAGCAGTCGGACTAGCAGGGCCTACGAGCAGGTCTTC

d_gene: .
abundance: few
len: 13
v_gene: TRBV6-1
j_gene: TRBJ1-2
CDR3aa: CASSERLLYGLTF
CDR3nt: TGTGCCAGCAGTGAACGCCTCCTCTATGGCCTCACCTTC

d_gene: TRBD2
abundance: few
len: 17
v_gene: TRBV5-4
j_gene: TRBJ2-3
CDR3aa: CASSSPVLRGVKDTQYF
CDR3nt: TGTGCCAGCAGCTCCCCCGTGTTGCGGGGGGTAAAAGATACGCAGTATTTT

d_gene: TRBD1
abundance: many
len: 16
v_gene: TRBV28
j_gene: TRBJ2-4
CDR3aa: CASSLVQTGTKNIQYF
CDR3nt: TGTGCCAGCAGTTTAGTCCAGACAGGGACCAAAAACATTCAGTACTTC

d_gene: TRBD1
abundance: .
len: 16
v_gene: TRBV20-1
j_gene: TRBJ2-1
CDR3aa: CSARGQLTLSYNEQFF
CDR3nt: TGCAGTGCTAGGGGACAGCTTACTCTCTCCTACAATGAGCAGTTCTTC

d_gene: .
abundance: .
len: 15
v_gene: TRBV6-1
j_gene: TRBJ2-7
CDR3aa: CASSLGGQTTYEQYF
CDR3nt: TGTGCCAGCAGCTTGGGAGGACAGACGACCTACGAGCAGTACTTC

d_gene: TRBD1
abundance: few
len: 15
v_gene: TRBV12-3/TRBV12-4
j_gene: TRBJ1-5
CDR3aa: CATRTGKGINQPQHF
CDR3nt: TGTGCCACCCGGACAGGGAAAGGGATCAATCAGCCCCAGCATTTT

d_gene: TRBD2
abundance: .
len: 20
v_gene: TRBV20-1
j_gene: TRBJ2-3
CDR3aa: CSARDPGTSGRVLPLDTQYF
CDR3nt: TGCAGTGCTAGAGATCCCGGGACTAGCGGGAGGGTACTGCCCCTTGATACGCAGTATTTT

d_gene: TRBD1
abundance: .
len: 14
v_gene: TRBV6-1
j_gene: TRBJ1-6
CDR3aa: CASGDRGYNSPLHF
CDR3nt: TGTGCCAGCGGGGACAGGGGGTATAATTCACCCCTCCACTTT

d_gene: .
abundance: many
len: 13
v_gene: TRBV24-1
j_gene: TRBJ2-3
CDR3aa: CATRAGSGDTQYF
CDR3nt: TGTGCCACCCGCGCCGGATCGGGGGATACGCAGTATTTT

d_gene: .
abundance: .
len: 16
v_gene: TRBV4-2
j_gene: TRBJ1-5
CDR3aa: CASSPQQGRINQPQHF
CDR3nt: TGTGCCAGCAGCCCGCAACAGGGACGGATCAATCAGCCCCAGCATTTT

d_gene: TRBD1
abundance: .
len: 15
v_gene: TRBV20-1
j_gene: TRBJ2-1
CDR3aa: CSARAGTASYNEQFF
CDR3nt: TGCAGTGCTAGGGCCGGGACAGCCTCCTACAATGAGCAGTTCTTC

d_gene: .
abundance: .
len: 13
v_gene: TRBV7-2
j_gene: TRBJ2-5
CDR3aa: CASSRSGTGGQYF
CDR3nt: TGTGCCAGCAGCCGTTCCGGGACGGGTGGGCAGTACTTC

d_gene: TRBD1
abundance: many
len: 16
v_gene: TRBV18
j_gene: TRBJ2-1
CDR3aa: CASSPPGQGTYNEQFF
CDR3nt: TGTGCCAGCTCACCACCGGGACAGGGGACCTACAATGAGCAGTTCTTC

d_gene: TRBD2
abundance: many
len: 13
v_gene: TRBV29-1
j_gene: TRBJ2-7
CDR3aa: CSVEASGGYEQYF
CDR3nt: TGCAGCGTTGAAGCTAGCGGGGGCTACGAGCAGTACTTC

d_gene: .
abundance: .
len: 13
v_gene: TRBV2
j_gene: TRBJ1-5
CDR3aa: CASSSDRIQPQHF
CDR3nt: TGTGCCAGCAGTTCTGACAGGATCCAGCCCCAGCATTTT

d_gene: TRBD1
abundance: .
len: 12
v_gene: TRBV30
j_gene: TRBJ1-2
CDR3aa: CAWSTYRGSYTF
CDR3nt: TGTGCCTGGAGTACCTACAGGGGAAGCTACACCTTC

d_gene: .
abundance: many
len: 17
v_gene: TRBV4-1
j_gene: TRBJ2-3
CDR3aa: CASSQDQLVVLTDTQYF
CDR3nt: TGCGCCAGCAGCCAAGATCAGCTAGTGGTTCTCACAGATACGCAGTATTTT

d_gene: TRBD1
abundance: many
len: 15
v_gene: TRBV6-6
j_gene: TRBJ1-1
CDR3aa: CASRAGQGMDTEAFF
CDR3nt: TGTGCCAGCAGAGCAGGACAGGGGATGGACACTGAAGCTTTCTTT

d_gene: TRBD1
abundance: .
len: 15
v_gene: TRBV14
j_gene: TRBJ2-1
CDR3aa: CASSHDRGRCDGQFF
CDR3nt: TGTGCCAGCAGCCATGACAGGGGGCGCTGCGATGGGCAGTTCTTC

d_gene: .
abundance: .
len: 18
v_gene: TRBV6-2/TRBV6-3
j_gene: TRBJ1-5
CDR3aa: CASSYSPPGAGNNQPQHF
CDR3nt: TGTGCCAGCAGTTACTCTCCTCCCGGGGCAGGGAATAATCAGCCCCAGCATTTT

d_gene: .
abundance: .
len: 15
v_gene: TRBV20-1
j_gene: TRBJ2-4
CDR3aa: CSAALKSLAREEQYF
CDR3nt: TGCAGTGCCGCGCTAAAGTCACTAGCTAGAGAAGAGCAGTACTTC

d_gene: TRBD1
abundance: many
len: 15
v_gene: TRBV9
j_gene: TRBJ2-7
CDR3aa: CASSQRTGSSYEQYF
CDR3nt: TGTGCCAGCAGCCAACGGACAGGGAGCTCCTACGAGCAGTACTTC

d_gene: TRBD1
abundance: .
len: 18
v_gene: TRBV15
j_gene: TRBJ1-4
CDR3aa: CATSTQRRVRDSNEKLFF
CDR3nt: TGTGCCACCAGCACCCAGAGAAGAGTCCGGGACAGTAATGAAAAACTGTTTTTT

d_gene: TRBD2
abundance: many
len: 15
v_gene: TRBV7-9
j_gene: TRBJ2-1
CDR3aa: CASSLASGGVNEQFF
CDR3nt: TGTGCCAGCAGCTTAGCCAGCGGGGGGGTAAATGAGCAGTTCTTC

d_gene: TRBD2
abundance: many
len: 15
v_gene: TRBV20-1
j_gene: TRBJ2-7
CDR3aa: CSARDRAGGPHEQYF
CDR3nt: TGCAGTGCTAGAGATCGAGCGGGGGGGCCGCACGAGCAGTACTTC

d_gene: .
abundance: .
len: 17
v_gene: TRBV6-6
j_gene: TRBJ1-1
CDR3aa: CASSYEGSRGKGTEAFF
CDR3nt: TGTGCCAGCAGTTACGAAGGGTCCCGAGGGAAGGGCACTGAAGCTTTCTTT

d_gene: .
abundance: many
len: 11
v_gene: TRBV11-2
j_gene: TRBJ2-7
CDR3aa: CASSLHYEQYF
CDR3nt: TGTGCCAGCAGCCTACACTACGAGCAGTACTTC

d_gene: TRBD1
abundance: many
len: 15
v_gene: TRBV24-1
j_gene: TRBJ2-4
CDR3aa: CATSDPGQGWGIQYF
CDR3nt: TGTGCCACCAGTGATCCGGGACAGGGTTGGGGGATTCAGTACTTC

d_gene: .
abundance: .
len: 15
v_gene: TRBV7-9
j_gene: TRBJ1-3
CDR3aa: CASRPGANSGNTIYF
CDR3nt: TGTGCCAGCAGACCAGGTGCTAACTCTGGAAACACCATATATTTT

d_gene: TRBD1
abundance: once
len: 17
v_gene: TRBV7-9
j_gene: TRBJ2-3
CDR3aa: CASSLGQESRQTDTQYF
CDR3nt: TGTGCCAGCAGCCTAGGACAGGAGAGTAGACAAACAGATACGCAGTATTTT

d_gene: .
abundance: many
len: 14
v_gene: TRBV18
j_gene: TRBJ2-1
CDR3aa: CASSPPSASNEQFF
CDR3nt: TGTGCCAGCTCACCACCCTCGGCGAGCAATGAGCAGTTCTTC

d_gene: TRBD1
abundance: few
len: 15
v_gene: TRBV6-5
j_gene: TRBJ1-6
CDR3aa: CASSFDREVNSPLHF
CDR3nt: TGTGCCAGCAGTTTCGACAGGGAAGTGAATTCACCCCTCCACTTT

d_gene: TRBD1
abundance: few
len: 15
v_gene: TRBV2
j_gene: TRBJ1-4
CDR3aa: CASGRQGSIDEKLFF
CDR3nt: TGTGCCAGCGGGAGACAGGGATCTATTGATGAAAAACTGTTTTTT

d_gene: .
abundance: .
len: 15
v_gene: TRBV7-2
j_gene: TRBJ2-5
CDR3aa: CASSLGGHGSYEWYF
CDR3nt: TGTGCCAGCAGCTTAGGGGGGCATGGATCCTACGAGTGGTACTTC

d_gene: .
abundance: many
len: 14
v_gene: TRBV12-3/TRBV12-4
j_gene: TRBJ2-1
CDR3aa: CASSLEGSYNEQFF
CDR3nt: TGTGCCAGCAGTTTAGAGGGGTCCTACAATGAGCAGTTCTTC

d_gene: TRBD1
abundance: many
len: 15
v_gene: TRBV20-1
j_gene: TRBJ1-5
CDR3aa: CSASTGVGGNQPQHF
CDR3nt: TGCAGTGCTAGCACAGGGGTCGGGGGCAATCAGCCCCAGCATTTT

d_gene: .
abundance: .
len: 11
v_gene: TRBV7-9
j_gene: TRBJ2-2
CDR3aa: CASSSGQELFF
CDR3nt: TGTGCCAGCAGCTCCGGCCAGGAGCTGTTTTTT

d_gene: .
abundance: many
len: 17
v_gene: TRBV3-1
j_gene: TRBJ2-1
CDR3aa: CASSHPGVGFTYNEQFF
CDR3nt: TGTGCCAGCAGCCACCCAGGAGTAGGGTTCACCTACAATGAGCAGTTCTTC

d_gene: .
abundance: .
len: 14
v_gene: TRBV5-1
j_gene: TRBJ2-1
CDR3aa: CASSFGEVYNEQFF
CDR3nt: TGCGCCAGCAGCTTCGGCGAAGTCTACAATGAGCAGTTCTTC

d_gene: .
abundance: few
len: 13
v_gene: TRBV30
j_gene: TRBJ2-3
CDR3aa: CAWSRLRTDTQYF
CDR3nt: TGTGCCTGGAGTAGACTGCGCACAGATACGCAGTATTTT

d_gene: TRBD2
abundance: few
len: 16
v_gene: TRBV9
j_gene: TRBJ2-2
CDR3aa: CASTPWLAGGTGELFF
CDR3nt: TGTGCCAGCACACCCTGGCTAGCGGGGGGGACCGGGGAGCTGTTTTTT

d_gene: TRBD2
abundance: .
len: 14
v_gene: TRBV20-1
j_gene: TRBJ2-3
CDR3aa: CSARGSGVVHTQYF
CDR3nt: TGCAGTGCTAGAGGTAGCGGGGTCGTGCATACGCAGTATTTT

d_gene: .
abundance: .
len: 14
v_gene: TRBV6-5
j_gene: TRBJ2-7
CDR3aa: CASSYSWQTYEQYF
CDR3nt: TGTGCCAGCAGTTACTCGTGGCAGACCTACGAGCAGTACTTC

d_gene: .
abundance: many
len: 14
v_gene: TRBV20-1
j_gene: TRBJ2-5
CDR3aa: CSATYGGVGETQYF
CDR3nt: TGCAGTGCTACGTACGGGGGAGTTGGGGAGACCCAGTACTTC

d_gene: TRBD1
abundance: .
len: 12
v_gene: TRBV20-1
j_gene: TRBJ1-2
CDR3aa: CSASLQGAGYTF
CDR3nt: TGCAGTGCTAGCCTTCAGGGGGCTGGCTACACCTTC

d_gene: TRBD1
abundance: few
len: 15
v_gene: TRBV7-6
j_gene: TRBJ1-1
CDR3aa: CASSPTTGGVTEAFF
CDR3nt: TGTGCCAGCAGCCCTACGACAGGGGGAGTGACTGAAGCTTTCTTT

d_gene: .
abundance: many
len: 13
v_gene: TRBV7-2
j_gene: TRBJ2-5
CDR3aa: CASSFDPQETQYF
CDR3nt: TGTGCCAGCAGCTTCGACCCTCAAGAGACCCAGTACTTC

d_gene: TRBD1
abundance: .
len: 14
v_gene: TRBV18
j_gene: TRBJ2-3
CDR3aa: CASSMDRVTDTQYF
CDR3nt: TGTGCCAGCTCAATGGACAGGGTGACAGATACGCAGTATTTT

d_gene: .
abundance: .
len: 13
v_gene: TRBV7-9
j_gene: TRBJ2-1
CDR3aa: CASSSGTHLWLFF
CDR3nt: TGTGCCAGCAGCTCGGGGACTCATCTTTGGTTGTTCTTC

d_gene: .
abundance: many
len: 15
v_gene: TRBV9
j_gene: TRBJ2-7
CDR3aa: CASSVEPSGSYEQYF
CDR3nt: TGTGCCAGCAGCGTAGAACCCAGCGGGTCCTACGAGCAGTACTTC

d_gene: TRBD1
abundance: few
len: 13
v_gene: TRBV30
j_gene: TRBJ1-2
CDR3aa: CAWSKTGVDGYTF
CDR3nt: TGTGCCTGGAGTAAGACAGGGGTCGATGGCTACACCTTC

d_gene: .
abundance: many
len: 17
v_gene: TRBV7-9
j_gene: TRBJ2-1
CDR3aa: CASSSRLDRSSYNEQFF
CDR3nt: TGTGCCAGCAGCTCACGCCTGGACAGAAGCTCCTACAATGAGCAGTTCTTC